The T cell receptor beta chain described here comes from a study of CD8+CD57+ T cells in acquired aplastic anemia. As regards this clonotype: Its antigen remains unidentified.

Study-level findings and limits: Significant differences in CD8+ Simpson's diversity were not observed between patients and controls. The study identified about 30 CD8+ CDR3 sequences shared by patients and controls.

For CDR3 and TCR beta VDJ profiling, genomic DNA was the template used. TCRdb recomputed calls from the reads with MiXCR, one row per CDR3 protein. The table lists about 120,000 distinct CDR3 sequences, under 60% of them singletons. The CDR3 contains 13 residues. CDR1 SGHVT and CDR2 SQSDAQ come from the germline V gene. Trimming removed 5 bases at V and 7 bases at J, with 11 bases between. Those patients picked for sequencing had displayed CD8+CD57+ cell expansion on flow cytometry. The source material was sorted CD4+, CD8+, or CD8+CD57+ T cells (not recorded which) from PBMCs. This clonotype originated in a human donor with aplastic anemia. The chain carries TRBV7-4 and TRBJ2-2; maybe TRBD1 (6 bases). The CDR3 DNA reads TGTGCCAGCAGCCCTTCAGGGGTCGGGGAGCTGTTTTTT. Its translation: CASSPSGVGELFF.